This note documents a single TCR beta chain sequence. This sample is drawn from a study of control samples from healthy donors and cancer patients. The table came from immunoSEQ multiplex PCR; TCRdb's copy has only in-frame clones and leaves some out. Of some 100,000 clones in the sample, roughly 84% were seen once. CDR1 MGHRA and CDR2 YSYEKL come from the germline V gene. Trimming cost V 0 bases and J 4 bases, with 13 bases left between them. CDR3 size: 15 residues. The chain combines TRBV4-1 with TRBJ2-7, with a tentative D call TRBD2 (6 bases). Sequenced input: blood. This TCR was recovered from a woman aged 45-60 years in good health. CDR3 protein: CASSQDIIAVYEQYF. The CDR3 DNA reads TGCGCCAGCAGCCAAGATATAATAGCGGTGTACGAGCAGTACTTC.